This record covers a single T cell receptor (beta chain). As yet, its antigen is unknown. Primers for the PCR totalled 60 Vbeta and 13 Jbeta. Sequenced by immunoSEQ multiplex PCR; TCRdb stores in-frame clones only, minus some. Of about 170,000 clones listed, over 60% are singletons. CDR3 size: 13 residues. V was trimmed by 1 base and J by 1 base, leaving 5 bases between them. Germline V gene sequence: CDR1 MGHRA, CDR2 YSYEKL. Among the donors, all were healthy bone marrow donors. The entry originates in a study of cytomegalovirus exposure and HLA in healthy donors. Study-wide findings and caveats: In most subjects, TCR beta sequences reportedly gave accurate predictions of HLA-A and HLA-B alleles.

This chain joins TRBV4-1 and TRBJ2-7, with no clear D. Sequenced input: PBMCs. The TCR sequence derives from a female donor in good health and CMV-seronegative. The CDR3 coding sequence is TGCGCCAGCAGCCAAGCATTTTCCTACGAGCAGTACTTC. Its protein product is CASSQAFSYEQYF.